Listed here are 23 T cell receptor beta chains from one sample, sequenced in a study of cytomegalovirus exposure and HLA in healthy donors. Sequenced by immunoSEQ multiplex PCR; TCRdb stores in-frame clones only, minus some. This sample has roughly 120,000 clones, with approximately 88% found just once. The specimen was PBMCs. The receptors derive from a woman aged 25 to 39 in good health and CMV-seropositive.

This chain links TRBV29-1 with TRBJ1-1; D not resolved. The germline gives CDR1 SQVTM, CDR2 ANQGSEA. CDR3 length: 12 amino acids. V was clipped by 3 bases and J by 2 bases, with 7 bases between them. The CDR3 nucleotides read TGCAGCGTTGACCCGGGAAACACTGAAGCTTTCTTT. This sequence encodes CSVDPGNTEAFF.

The CDR3 nucleotides are TGTGCCAGCAGTTTACCGGGACAGGGATCAGGCTACACCTTC. Translation: CASSLPGQGSGYTF. This chain joins TRBV6-6 and TRBJ1-2; TRBD1 aligns across 9 bases. The V segment lost 4 bases and the J segment 8 bases; nucleotides outside the gene matches: 8. This CDR3 is 14 amino acids long. Germline values: CDR1 MNHNY, CDR2 SVGAGI (reference sequence).

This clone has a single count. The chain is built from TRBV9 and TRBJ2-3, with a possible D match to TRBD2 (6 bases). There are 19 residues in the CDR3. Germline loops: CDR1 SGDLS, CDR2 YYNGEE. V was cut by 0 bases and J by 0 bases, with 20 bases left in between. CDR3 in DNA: TGTGCCAGCAGCGTAGCTTCGAAGGGGAGCGGGCCTAGCACAGATACGCAGTATTTT. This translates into CASSVASKGSGPSTDTQYF.

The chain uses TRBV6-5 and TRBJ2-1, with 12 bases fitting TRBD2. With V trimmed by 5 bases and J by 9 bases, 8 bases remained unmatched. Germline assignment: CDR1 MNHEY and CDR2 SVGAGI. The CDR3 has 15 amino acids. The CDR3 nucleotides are TGTGCCAGCAGTCTAGCGGGAGGGCCAGGAGGTGAGCAGTTCTTC. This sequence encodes CASSLAGGPGGEQFF.

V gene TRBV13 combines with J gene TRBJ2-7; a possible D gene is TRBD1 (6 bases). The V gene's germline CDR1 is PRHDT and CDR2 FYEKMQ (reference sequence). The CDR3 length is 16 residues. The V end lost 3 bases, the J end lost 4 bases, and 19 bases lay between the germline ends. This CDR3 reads CASSFGGLPRNYEQYF. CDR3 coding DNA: TGTGCCAGCAGCTTTGGGGGCCTACCTAGAAATTACGAGCAGTACTTC.

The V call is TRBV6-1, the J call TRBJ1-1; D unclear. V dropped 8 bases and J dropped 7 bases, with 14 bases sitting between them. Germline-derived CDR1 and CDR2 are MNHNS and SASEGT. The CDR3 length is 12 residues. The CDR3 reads CASLRSDGEAFF. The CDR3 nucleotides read TGTGCCAGCCTCAGGTCCGATGGTGAAGCTTTCTTT.

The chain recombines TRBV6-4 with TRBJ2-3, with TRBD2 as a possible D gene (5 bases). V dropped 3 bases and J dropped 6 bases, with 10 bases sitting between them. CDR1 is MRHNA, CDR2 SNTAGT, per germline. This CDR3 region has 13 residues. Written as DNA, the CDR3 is TGTGCCAGCAGTGAGACTATCCGGGATACGCAGTATTTT. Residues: CASSETIRDTQYF.

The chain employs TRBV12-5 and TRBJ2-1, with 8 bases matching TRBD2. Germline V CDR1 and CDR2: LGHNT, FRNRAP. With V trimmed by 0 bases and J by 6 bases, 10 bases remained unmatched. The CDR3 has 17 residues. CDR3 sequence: CASGLVLAGGHPNEQFF. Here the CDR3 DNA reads TGTGCTAGTGGTTTGGTACTCGCGGGGGGACACCCCAATGAGCAGTTCTTC.

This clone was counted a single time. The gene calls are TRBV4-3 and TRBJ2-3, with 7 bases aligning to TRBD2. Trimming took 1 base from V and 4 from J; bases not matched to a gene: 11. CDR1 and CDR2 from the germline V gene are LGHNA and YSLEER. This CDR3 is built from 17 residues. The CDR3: CASSQVESPSGADTQYF. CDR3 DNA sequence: TGCGCCAGCAGCCAAGTCGAAAGTCCTAGCGGCGCAGATACGCAGTATTTT.

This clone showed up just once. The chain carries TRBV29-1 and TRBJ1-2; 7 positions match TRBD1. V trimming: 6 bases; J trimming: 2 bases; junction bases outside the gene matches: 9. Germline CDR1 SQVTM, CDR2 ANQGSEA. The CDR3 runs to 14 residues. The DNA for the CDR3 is TGCAGCGTCTACAGGGACAGTTCCAACTATGGCTACACCTTC. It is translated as CSVYRDSSNYGYTF.

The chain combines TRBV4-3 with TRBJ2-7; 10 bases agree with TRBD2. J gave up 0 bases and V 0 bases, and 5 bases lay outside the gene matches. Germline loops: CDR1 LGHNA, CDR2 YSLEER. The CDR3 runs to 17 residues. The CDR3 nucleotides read TGCGCCAGCAGCCAAGAATGGGCTAGCGGGAGCTCCTACGAGCAGTACTTC. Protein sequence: CASSQEWASGSSYEQYF.

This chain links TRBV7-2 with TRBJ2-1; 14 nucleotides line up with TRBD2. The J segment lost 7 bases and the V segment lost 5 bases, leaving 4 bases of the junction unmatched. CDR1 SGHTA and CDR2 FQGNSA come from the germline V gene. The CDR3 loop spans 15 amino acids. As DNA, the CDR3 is TGTGCCAGCAGCCCAGGACTAGCGGGGGGTAATGAGCAGTTCTTC. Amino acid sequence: CASSPGLAGGNEQFF. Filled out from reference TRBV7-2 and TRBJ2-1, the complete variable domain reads GAGVSQSPSNKVTEKGKDVELRCDPISGHTALYWYRQSLGQGLEFLIYFQGNSAPDKSGLPSDRFSAERTGGSVSTLTIQRTQQEDSAVYLCASSPGLAGGNEQFFGPGTRLTVL.

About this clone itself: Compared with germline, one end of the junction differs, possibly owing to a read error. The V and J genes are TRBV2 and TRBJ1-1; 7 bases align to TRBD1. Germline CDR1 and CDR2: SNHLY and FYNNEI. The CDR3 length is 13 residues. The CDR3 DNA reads TGTGCCAGCAGGAGGGACAGCCAAGGGCGTTTTTGCTTT. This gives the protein CASRRDSQGRFCF. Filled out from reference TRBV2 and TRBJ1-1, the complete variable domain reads EPEVTQTPSHQVTQMGQEVILRCVPISNHLYFYWYRQILGQKVEFLVSFYNNEISEKSEIFDDQFSVERPDGSNFTLKIRSTKLEDSAMYFCASRRDSQGRFCFGQGTRLTVV.

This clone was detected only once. The CDR3 nucleotides read TGTGCCAGCAGTGAAGGGAAGCGAGCGGGGGCCCAAGAGACCCAGTACTTC. Its translation: CASSEGKRAGAQETQYF. The rearrangement links TRBV25-1 to TRBJ2-5, with TRBD2 matching over 8 bases. The germline CDR1 and CDR2 sequences are MGHDK and SYGVNS. The V segment lost 2 bases and the J segment 1 base; nucleotides outside the gene matches: 9. The CDR3 sequence is 17 residues long.

The CDR3 DNA reads TGTGCCAGCAGCCTAGGGACAGGGGTGGCTCAGCCCCAGCATTTT. This gives the protein CASSLGTGVAQPQHF. The genes are TRBV7-9 and TRBJ1-5, with 10 bases matching TRBD1. Per germline, CDR1 SEHNR and CDR2 FQNEAQ (reference sequence). The CDR3 totals 15 residues. Trimming took 5 bases from V and 6 from J; bases not matched to a gene: 7.

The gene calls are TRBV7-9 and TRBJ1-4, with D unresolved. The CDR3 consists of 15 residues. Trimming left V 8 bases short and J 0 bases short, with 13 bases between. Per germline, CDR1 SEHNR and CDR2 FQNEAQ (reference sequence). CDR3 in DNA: TGTGCCAGCGGTTTTCGAGGGACAACTAATGAAAAACTGTTTTTT. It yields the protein CASGFRGTTNEKLFF.

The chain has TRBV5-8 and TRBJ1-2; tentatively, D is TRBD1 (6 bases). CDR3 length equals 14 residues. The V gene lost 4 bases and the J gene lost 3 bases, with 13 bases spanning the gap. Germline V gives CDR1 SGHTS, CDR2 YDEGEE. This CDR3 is CASSGMTGYYGYTF. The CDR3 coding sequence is TGTGCCAGCAGCGGGATGACAGGATACTATGGCTACACCTTC.

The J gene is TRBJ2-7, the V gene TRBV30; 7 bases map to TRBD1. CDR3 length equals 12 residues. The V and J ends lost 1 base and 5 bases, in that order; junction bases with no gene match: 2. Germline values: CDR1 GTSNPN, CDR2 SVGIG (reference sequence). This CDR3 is CAWSGQGDEQYF. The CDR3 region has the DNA TGTGCCTGGAGTGGACAGGGAGACGAGCAGTACTTC.

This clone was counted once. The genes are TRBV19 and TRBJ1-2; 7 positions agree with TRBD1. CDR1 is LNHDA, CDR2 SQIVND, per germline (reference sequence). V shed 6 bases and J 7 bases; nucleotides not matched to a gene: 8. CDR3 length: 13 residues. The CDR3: CASRTDRRGGYTF. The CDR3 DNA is TGTGCCAGTAGAACGGACAGGAGGGGTGGCTACACCTTC.

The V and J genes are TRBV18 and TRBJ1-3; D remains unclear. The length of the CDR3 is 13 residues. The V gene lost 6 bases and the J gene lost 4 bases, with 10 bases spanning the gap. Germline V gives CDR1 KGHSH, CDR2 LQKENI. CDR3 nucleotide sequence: TGTGCCAGCTCCCCTAGCGGGGGAAACACCATATATTTT. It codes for CASSPSGGNTIYF.

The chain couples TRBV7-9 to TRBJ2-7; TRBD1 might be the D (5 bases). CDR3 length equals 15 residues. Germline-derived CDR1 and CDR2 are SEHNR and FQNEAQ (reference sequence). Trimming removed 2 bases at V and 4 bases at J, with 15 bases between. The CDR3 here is CASSLSQGVEYEQYF. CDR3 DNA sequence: TGTGCCAGCAGCTTATCCCAAGGGGTTGAGTACGAGCAGTACTTC.

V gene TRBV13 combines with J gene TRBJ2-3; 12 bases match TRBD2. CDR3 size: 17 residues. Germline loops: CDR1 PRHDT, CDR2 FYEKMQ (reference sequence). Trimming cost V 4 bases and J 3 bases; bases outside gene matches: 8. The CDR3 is CASSSSGRATGTDTQYF. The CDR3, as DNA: TGTGCCAGCAGCTCTAGCGGGAGGGCCACGGGGACAGATACGCAGTATTTT.

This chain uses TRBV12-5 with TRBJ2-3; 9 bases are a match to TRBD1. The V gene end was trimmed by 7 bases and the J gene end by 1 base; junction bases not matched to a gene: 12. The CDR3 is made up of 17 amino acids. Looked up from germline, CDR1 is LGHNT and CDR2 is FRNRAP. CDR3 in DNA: TGTGCTAGTGCCTTAACCGGGACAGGGTACGGCACAGATACGCAGTATTTT. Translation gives CASALTGTGYGTDTQYF.